These 12 T cell receptor beta chains came from one sample sequenced in a study of Tregs in tolerant kidney transplant recipients. Generated by immunoSEQ multiplex PCR, the TCRdb table keeps only in-frame clones and is missing some. This table has about 4,800 clones, 40% appearing once. Antigen specificity for these receptors is unknown. Sequenced: CD8+ T cells from blood cultured with allogeneic cells. These TCRs come from a human donor in good health.

The DNA for the CDR3 is TGTGCCAGCAGCCGGGGACCGGGCTACGAGCAGTACTTC. Amino acids: CASSRGPGYEQYF. The chain has TRBV7-2 and TRBJ2-7; D is perhaps TRBD1 or TRBD2 (5 bases each). With 5 bases removed from V and 3 bases from J, the gap between germline ends came to 11 bases. The CDR3 sequence is 13 residues long. Germline assignment: CDR1 SGHTA and CDR2 FQGNSA.

The chain uses TRBV7-6 and TRBJ2-3; 7 bases match TRBD1. The CDR3 is 15 residues long. Germline values: CDR1 SGHVS, CDR2 FNYEAQ. Trimming cost V 5 bases and J 2 bases; bases outside gene matches: 7. The CDR3 bases are TGTGCCAGCAGCCGGACAGGAGGTTACACAGATACGCAGTATTTT. It translates to CASSRTGGYTDTQYF.

J is TRBJ1-5 and V is TRBV4-3; 7 positions agree with TRBD1. The CDR3 length is 14 residues. CDR1 and CDR2 from the germline V gene are LGHNA and YSLEER. V trimming: 1 base; J trimming: 7 bases; junction bases outside the gene matches: 4. This CDR3 is CASSQAQGKQPQHF. The CDR3 nucleotides are TGCGCCAGCAGCCAAGCACAGGGGAAGCAGCCCCAGCATTTT.

This clone is medium-sized by share. The V and J genes are TRBV5-4 and TRBJ2-7; no clear D gene. The CDR3 spans 12 residues. CDR1 is SGHNT, CDR2 YYREEE, per germline (reference sequence). Deletions cut 4 bases from V and 5 bases from J, with 10 bases between. CDR3 region: CASSLGWDEQYF. The CDR3, as DNA: TGTGCCAGCAGCCTGGGGTGGGACGAGCAGTACTTC. Based on the CDR3 plus reference TRBV5-4 and TRBJ2-7, the full variable domain is ETGVTQSPTHLIKTRGQQVTLRCSSQSGHNTVSWYQQALGQGPQFIFQYYREEENGRGNFPPRFSGLQFPNYSSELNVNALELDDSALYLCASSLGWDEQYFGPGTRLTVT.

This chain joins TRBV9 and TRBJ1-2; D call uncertain. This CDR3 is built from 16 residues. The V end was cut by 0 bases, the J end by 4 bases, with 16 bases between. Germline CDR1 SGDLS, CDR2 YYNGEE. CDR3 sequence reads: CASSVAPLTDFYGYTF. The CDR3 coding sequence is TGTGCCAGCAGCGTAGCCCCTTTGACGGATTTCTATGGCTACACCTTC.

For this clone: One end of the junction fails to match germline, which may point to a read error. The V and J genes are TRBV5-4 and TRBJ1-1, with 12 bases that match TRBD1. The CDR3 has 14 residues. Germline lookup yields CDR1 SGHNT and CDR2 YYREEE (reference sequence). The CDR3 spells CASSQGTGGYEAFF. The CDR3 nucleotides are TGCGCCAGCAGCCAAGGGACAGGGGGCTATGAAGCTTTCTTT.

Note on this clone: A far larger clone differs by one base, so this is likely a read error. Other DNA sequences of this sample code for an identical CDR3. The rearrangement uses TRBV9 and TRBJ2-7; 7 bases line up with TRBD1. Germline assignment: CDR1 SGDLS and CDR2 YYNGEE. The CDR3 consists of 13 residues. CDR3 region: CASSMGQSYEQYF. The CDR3 nucleotides are TGCGCCAGCAGCATGGGACAGTCCTACGAGCAGTACTTC.

This clone has only a few counts. The CDR3 region has the DNA TGCGCCAGCAGCCAAGGTACAGGGGACTACGAGCAGTACTTC. Amino acid sequence: CASSQGTGDYEQYF. The J gene is TRBJ2-7, the V gene TRBV4-3; 7 bases are a match to TRBD1. Germline V lookup: CDR1 LGHNA, CDR2 YSLEER. The CDR3 consists of 14 residues. With 1 base clipped from V and 3 bases from J, the junction kept 3 bases outside the gene matches.

Details on this clone: A read error is possible here, since a much larger clone lies one base away. The rearrangement joins TRBV6-5 to TRBJ2-7; 8 bases map to TRBD2. This CDR3 region has 13 residues. The germline V gene encodes CDR1 MNHEY and CDR2 SVGAGI. CDR3 bases: TGTGTCAGCGCTAGCGGGTACGCCTACGAGCAGTACTTC. Protein sequence: CVSASGYAYEQYF.

This rearrangement joins TRBV6-6 to TRBJ2-3; no firm D call. V dropped 4 bases and J dropped 4 bases, with 6 bases sitting between them. Germline CDR1 reads MNHNY; CDR2 reads SVGAGI (reference sequence). The CDR3 consists of 12 residues. The CDR3 DNA follows: TGTGCCAGCAGTTTGCAGCCAGATACGCAGTATTTT. Encoded protein: CASSLQPDTQYF.

The chain couples TRBV6-5 to TRBJ1-2; possibly TRBD1 for D (6 bases). The V gene's germline CDR1 is MNHEY and CDR2 SVGAGI. The germline V and J ends were trimmed by 7 bases and 4 bases, with 13 bases remaining between them. The CDR3 extends over 13 amino acids. The CDR3: CASMGGDGYGYTF. In nucleotides, the CDR3 is TGTGCCAGCATGGGGGGCGACGGCTATGGCTACACCTTC.

This clone is deemed medium-sized. The rearrangement joins TRBV9 to TRBJ2-3; D is tentatively TRBD1 or TRBD2 (6 bases each). The V and J ends lost 4 bases and 2 bases respectively, with 14 bases between them. Germline values: CDR1 SGDLS, CDR2 YYNGEE. This CDR3 has 15 residues. The CDR3 loop reads CASSPGGGNTDTQYF. CDR3 nucleotides: TGTGCCAGCAGCCCCGGAGGGGGGAACACAGATACGCAGTATTTT.